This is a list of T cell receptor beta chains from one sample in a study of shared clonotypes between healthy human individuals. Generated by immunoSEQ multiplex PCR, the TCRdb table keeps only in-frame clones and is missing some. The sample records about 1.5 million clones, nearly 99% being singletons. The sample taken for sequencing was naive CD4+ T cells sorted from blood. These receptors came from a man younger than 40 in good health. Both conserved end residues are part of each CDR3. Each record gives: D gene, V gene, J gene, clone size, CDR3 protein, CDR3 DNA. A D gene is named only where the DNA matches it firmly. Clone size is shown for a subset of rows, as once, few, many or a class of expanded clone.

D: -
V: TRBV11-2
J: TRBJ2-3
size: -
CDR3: CASSMTGTQYF
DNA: TGTGCCAGCAGCATGACGGGTACGCAGTATTTT

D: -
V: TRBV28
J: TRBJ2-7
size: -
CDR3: CASSLIVQGGRYF
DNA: TGTGCCAGCAGTTTAATCGTACAGGGAGGTCGGTACTTC

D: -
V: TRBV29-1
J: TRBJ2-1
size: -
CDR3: CSVVSRPFTPGSSYNEQFF
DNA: TGCAGCGTTGTAAGCAGGCCCTTCACGCCGGGAAGCTCCTACAATGAGCAGTTCTTC

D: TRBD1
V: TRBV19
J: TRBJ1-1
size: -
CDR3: CASTIRTGLNTEAFF
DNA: TGTGCCAGTACCATCAGGACAGGCTTGAACACTGAAGCTTTCTTT

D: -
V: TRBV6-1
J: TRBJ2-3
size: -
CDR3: CASSEWGTADTQYF
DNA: TGTGCCAGCAGTGAATGGGGGACGGCAGATACGCAGTATTTT

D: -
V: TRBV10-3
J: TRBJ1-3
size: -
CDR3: CAISAGQVPSGNTIYF
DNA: TGTGCCATCAGTGCGGGGCAGGTCCCCTCTGGAAACACCATATATTTT

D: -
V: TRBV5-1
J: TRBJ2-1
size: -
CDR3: CASSDDYWVNEQFF
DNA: TGCGCCAGCAGCGATGACTATTGGGTCAATGAGCAGTTCTTC

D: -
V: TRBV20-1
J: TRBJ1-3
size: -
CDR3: CSASPGNTIYF
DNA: TGCAGTGCTAGTCCCGGAAACACCATATATTTT

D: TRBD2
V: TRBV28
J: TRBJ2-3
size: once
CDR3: CASSLGGLAEPGDTQYF
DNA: TGTGCCAGCAGTTTGGGGGGACTAGCGGAGCCCGGAGATACGCAGTATTTT

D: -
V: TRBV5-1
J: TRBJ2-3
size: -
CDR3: CASSLRQYSDTQYF
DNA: TGCGCCAGCAGCTTGAGACAGTACTCAGATACGCAGTATTTT

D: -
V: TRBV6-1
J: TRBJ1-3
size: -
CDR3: CASKPQWFLENTIYF
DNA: TGTGCCAGCAAGCCCCAGTGGTTTTTAGAAAACACCATATATTTT

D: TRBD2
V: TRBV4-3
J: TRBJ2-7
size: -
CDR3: CASSQVSGGSSYEQYF
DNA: TGCGCCAGCAGCCAGGTTAGCGGGGGAAGCTCCTACGAGCAGTACTTC

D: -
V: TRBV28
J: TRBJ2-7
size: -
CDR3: CASSFNWYEQYF
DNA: TGTGCCAGCAGTTTTAACTGGTACGAGCAGTACTTC

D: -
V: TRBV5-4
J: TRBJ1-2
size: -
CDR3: CASGPPNYGYTF
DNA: TGTGCCTCCGGTCCCCCTAACTATGGCTACACCTTC

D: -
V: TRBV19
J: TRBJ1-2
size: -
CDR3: CASSIWATQNLAFYGYTF
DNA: TGTGCCAGTAGTATCTGGGCTACTCAAAACCTGGCCTTCTATGGCTACACCTTC

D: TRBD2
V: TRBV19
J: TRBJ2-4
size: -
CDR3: CASSTRGGRAFKNIQYF
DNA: TGTGCCAGTAGTACCCGAGGCGGGAGGGCCTTCAAAAACATTCAGTACTTC

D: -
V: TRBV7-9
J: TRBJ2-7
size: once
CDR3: CASSRYRDANYEQYF
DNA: TGTGCCAGCAGCCGATACCGGGACGCCAACTACGAGCAGTACTTC

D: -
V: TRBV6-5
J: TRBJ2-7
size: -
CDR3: CASTPSSGYEQYF
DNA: TGTGCCAGCACCCCAAGCTCCGGTTACGAGCAGTACTTC

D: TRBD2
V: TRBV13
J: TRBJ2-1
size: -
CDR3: CASTLSTSGRANEQFF
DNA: TGTGCCAGCACCCTTTCTACTAGCGGGAGGGCCAATGAGCAGTTCTTC

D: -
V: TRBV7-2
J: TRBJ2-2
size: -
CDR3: CASSLSGAVNTGELFF
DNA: TGTGCCAGCAGCTTATCGGGGGCCGTTAACACCGGGGAGCTGTTTTTT

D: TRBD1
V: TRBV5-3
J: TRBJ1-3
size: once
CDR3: CARSLEGAEGSTGNTIYF
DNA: TGTGCCAGAAGCTTAGAGGGGGCTGAGGGGTCTACTGGAAACACCATATATTTT

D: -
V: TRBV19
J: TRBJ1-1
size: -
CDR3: CASRKTAQNTEAFF
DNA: TGTGCCAGTAGGAAGACAGCTCAGAACACTGAAGCTTTCTTT

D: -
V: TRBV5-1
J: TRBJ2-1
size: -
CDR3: CASRLTYNEQFF
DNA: TGCGCCAGCAGACTAACCTACAATGAGCAGTTCTTC